This T cell receptor (beta chain) came from a study of cytomegalovirus exposure and HLA in healthy donors (dated by TCRdb to 2016 to 2017). About the investigation overall: In an earlier analysis of 587 of the donors, 276 Gb of sequence data and 120 million or so unique TCR beta sequences from 180 million or so T cells were reported. To decide whether each TCR beta V gene segment behaved as functional or pseudogenic, an earlier analysis of fewer than 750 of the donors relied on high-throughput TCR beta sequencing. Typing coverage differed by locus: A, B, C, DRB1 and DQB1 were typed in about 629-640 donors, DQA1 in about 500, DPA1 in around 610, and DPB1 in just under 480. Both class I and class II loci were covered by HLA typing, at four-digit resolution. The study aimed to test whether cataloging public T cell receptors could reveal signatures of past pathogen exposure. Rather than drawing on any new phenotypic data, the later analysis identified candidate immune exposures from TCR beta sequences and the way those sequences occurred across donors. Of the approximately 400 genotyped donors, approximately 80% were placed in the genetic ancestry cluster associated with self-reported Caucasian donors. To study patterns of TCR occurrence, a later analysis re-analyzed previously published TCR beta repertoires from hundreds of donors and added high-resolution HLA genotyping. Donor age, sex, ethnicity and CMV serostatus were collected together with the repertoire data. In addition to the first cohort of 666 subjects, a separate validation cohort of 130 or so different subjects was used. All discovery cohort repertoires had been generated using a single sequencing platform. Because of strong linkage in the cohort, 5 or 6 DR-DQ haplotypes were treated as single units for association and clustering. High-throughput TCR immunosequencing, statistical association of individual TCRs with disease status, and machine learning were combined to predict cytomegalovirus infection status. An early release that covered 640 HLA-typed donors contained approximately 320 gigabases of sequencing data and 70 million to 100 million unique TCR sequences. The T cell repertoires of several hundred subjects were profiled by immunosequencing and related to cytomegalovirus serostatus. A later genetic analysis took genome-wide SNP genotypes for about 65% of the roughly 670 donors and used that subset as a discovery cohort. Among several hundred genotyped donors of the cohort, an average of about 220,000 unique TCR beta nucleotide sequences was sequenced per donor, of which roughly 17% were non-productive. On the study overall, not on this receptor specifically: Cytomegalovirus status was reported to be diagnosed by the classifier with high specificity and sensitivity in both the original and validation cohorts. According to the authors, the approach could potentially be generalized to other disease states and immunological phenotypes. According to a later genetic analysis, donors in an Asian-associated ancestry cluster had fewer N-insertions in productive TCRs than the approximately 670-donor mean. Correlated functional status among segregating V segments might be attributable to linkage disequilibrium, but an unknown experimental factor could not be ruled out. Because counts were too low, roughly 17 rarely observed V segments, including chromosome 9 orphons, were left out of the earlier analysis of 587 of the donors. Broadly in line with IMGT annotations, most TCR beta V segments showed up in productive rearrangements about 87% or about 30% of the time in an earlier analysis of several hundred of the donors. While some public TCRs were present in many individuals, most TCR sequences turned up only very rarely across donors. In a later analysis, most CMV-associated TCR beta chains were found to appear HLA-restricted, with HLA associations seemingly driven largely by CMV exposure. In a later analysis, several top co-occurrence clusters were reported to appear linked to parvovirus B19, influenza, CMV and Epstein-Barr virus. Compared with equally common non-associated chains, HLA-associated TCR beta chains in a later analysis were more clonally expanded and had lower generation probabilities. Because HLA typing was missing for some donors at each locus, association tests included only the typed subset. Sequencing depth was assumed to be roughly uniform across donors in the presence/absence analyses, though that assumption may not hold. In a later analysis, some 17,000 TCR beta sequences were associated with specific HLA alleles at a false discovery rate of 0.05. In this cohort, only TCR beta chains were sequenced, and detectable features were limited by the absence of alpha or paired-chain data. A later genetic analysis associated a missense DCLRE1C variant with V-gene and J-gene trimming of TCR beta chains, and an independent cohort replicated the association. A later analysis found that TCR association rates varied across HLA loci, with DRB1 alleles showing the most associated TCRs and HLA-C alleles the fewest. The study gave a list of 150 to 200 TCR beta chains associated with cytomegalovirus. A cluster of highly shared sequence variants was judged likely to be a technical artifact of the sequencing pipeline. In vitro tests confirmed that a few of the cytomegalovirus-associated TCR beta chains recognize cytomegalovirus antigens. A further reported finding was that TCR beta sequences accurately predicted the HLA-A and HLA-B alleles for most subjects in the first cohort. Strong co-occurrence of HLA alleles, especially DR and DQ, made assigning TCR associations to individual alleles difficult. The only immune exposure information available for the cohort was CMV serostatus.

The library was obtained by the immunoSEQ multiplex PCR assay. The multiplex PCR relied on a mix of 60 forward primers for TCR Vbeta segments and 13 reverse primers for TCR Jbeta segments. The CDR3 region of rearranged TCR beta genes was amplified from genomic DNA with a multiplex PCR assay. On the Illumina HiSeq System, the amplified TCR beta libraries were sequenced as 87-base-pair reads. Per the source publication's procedure: In a later analysis, tens of millions of unique TCR beta chains were counted across the 650 to 750 repertoires, and some 10 million of these chains were shared by at least two donors. Raw reads were error-corrected and collapsed into unique sequences with a nearest-neighbor algorithm that merged closely related sequences to remove PCR and sequencing errors. To assign V, D and J gene segments, CDR3 sequences were aligned to IMGT reference sequences. For a sequence to be retained, at least a six-nucleotide match to both a V gene segment and a J gene segment was required. A rearrangement counted as productive if the CDR3 had no stop codons and remained in frame with V and J, and every other rearrangement counted as non-productive. CDR3 was defined according to IMGT convention as the region running from the second conserved V-encoded cysteine to the conserved J-encoded phenylalanine. The earlier analysis of fewer than 750 of the donors excluded sequences that lacked an unambiguous match to a single V gene segment. An earlier analysis of 450 to 650 of the donors called V segments functional above 56.7% productive rearrangements and segregating when the between-donor standard deviation exceeded 5%. A statistical classification framework was built for diagnosing cytomegalovirus status from the catalog of TCR beta chain sequences. In a later analysis, V and J genes were assigned by comparing TCR nucleotide sequences against IMGT/GENE-DB human TR gene sequences. The TCRdist pipeline was used in a later analysis to assign CDR3 sequences and most-parsimonious VDJ recombination scenarios. A later analysis defined each TCR beta chain by its CDR3 amino acid sequence plus V-gene family, and excluded reads lacking a unique V-gene family. As a way to deal with suspected cross-contamination and a sequencing artifact, a later analysis dropped over 550 nucleotide sequences that were highly shared and had low generation probability. For each public chain, a later analysis derived a clonal expansion index from normalized ranks of inferred template counts within each repertoire. In a later analysis, generation probabilities were computed with a VDJ recombination model fitted to out-of-frame rearrangements, and the resulting probabilities were checked against IGoR. In a later analysis, TCR-TCR, TCR-HLA and TCR-CMV co-occurrence was scored with hypergeometric tests, and a repertoire-size bias correction was applied to TCR pairs. False discovery rates were estimated in a later analysis by permuting HLA or CMV assignments 20 times. In a later analysis, co-occurring TCRs were grouped using DBSCAN, with TCRdist sequence similarity added in when clustering inside HLA-allele-positive subsets. Co-occurrence clustering excluded repertoires with fewer than 30,000 or more than 120,000 public chains, plus five with anomalous nucleotide sharing. Sourced from immuneACCESS, this table was stored by TCRdb with only in-frame sequences that have V and J called. A share of the clones is absent; for the studies checked, an unresolved V gene accounts for under half, and the remainder has no known explanation. The DNA was the basis for D and trimming; V, J and clone size are from that table. The table kept for this sample lists some 140,000 clones. 2% of the sample is held by the ten biggest clonotypes.

As regards this clone: What antigen it recognizes has not been identified.

In total, roughly 670 healthy bone marrow donors made up the cohort. All cohort members were sampled while nominally healthy, although unrecorded immune exposures were likely present. The donor tested CMV seronegative, placing the donor among the 350 to 400 seronegative members of the cohort. Each donor provided a peripheral blood sample, and peripheral blood mononuclear cells were used for TCR beta sequencing. Genomic DNA extraction from the blood cell samples was performed with the Qiagen DNeasy Blood Extraction Kit. Sequenced material: PBMCs. The sequence was obtained from a woman aged 60-70 years in good health and CMV-seronegative.

The CDR3 loop reads CASERRGNEQYF. Here is the DNA: TGTGCCAGCGAGCGGAGGGGTAACGAGCAGTACTTC. The rearranged chain carries TRBV2 and TRBJ2-7; the best D guess is TRBD2, with 6 bases matching. Reading from cysteine to phenylalanine, the CDR3 counts 12 amino acids. Only the CDR3 DNA is retained, 36 bases long and in frame from the first base. Trimming at the junction amounts to 8 bases on V and 5 bases on J, and the germline ends lie 13 bases apart. Per the germline V gene, SNHLY is the CDR1 and FYNNEI is the CDR2.